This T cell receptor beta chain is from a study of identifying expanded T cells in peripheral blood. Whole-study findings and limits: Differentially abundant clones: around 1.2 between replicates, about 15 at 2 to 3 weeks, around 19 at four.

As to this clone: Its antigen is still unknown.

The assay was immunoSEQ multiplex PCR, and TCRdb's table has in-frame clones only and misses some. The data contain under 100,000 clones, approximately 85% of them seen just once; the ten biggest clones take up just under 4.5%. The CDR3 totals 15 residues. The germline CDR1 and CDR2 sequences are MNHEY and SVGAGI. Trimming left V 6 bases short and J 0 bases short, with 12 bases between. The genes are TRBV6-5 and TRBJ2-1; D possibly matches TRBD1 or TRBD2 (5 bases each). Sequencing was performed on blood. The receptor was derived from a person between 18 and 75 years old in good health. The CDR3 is CASRDGTASYNEQFF. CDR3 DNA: TGTGCCAGCAGGGATGGGACCGCCTCCTACAATGAGCAGTTCTTC.